A single sample gave rise to the 8 T cell receptor beta chains below, sequenced in a study of OX40 agonist ivuxolimab in advanced cancers. TCRdb keeps only in-frame clones here, not all; method: immunoSEQ multiplex PCR. There are about 27,000 clones in the sample; roughly four fifths occur only once, and approximately 12% lies in the top ten. Specimen: CD4+ or CD8+ T cells sorted from blood, collected in a trial of the OX40 agonist ivuxolimab. All receptors come from an adult with an advanced solid tumor such as melanoma, head and neck, liver or kidney cancer.

This CDR3 reads CSASGTQPQHF. The DNA of the CDR3 is TGCAGTGCTAGTGGGACGCAGCCCCAGCATTTT. V usage is TRBV20-1 and J usage is TRBJ1-5; D is perhaps TRBD1 (5 bases). The V end lost 3 bases, the J end lost 7 bases, and 7 bases lay between the germline ends. Germline CDR1 DFQATT, CDR2 SNEGSKA (reference sequence). This CDR3 has 11 amino acids.

The chain employs TRBV7-9 and TRBJ1-2; D remains ambiguous. Germline CDR1 and CDR2: SEHNR and FQNEAQ (reference sequence). CDR3 length: 12 residues. The V gene lost 5 bases and the J gene lost 7 bases, with 11 bases spanning the gap. CDR3 in DNA: TGTGCCAGCAGCGCCAGCCAGTCTGGCTACACCTTC. This translates into CASSASQSGYTF.

About this clone: The junction departs from the called germline gene at one end, perhaps through a read error. This rearrangement joins TRBV19 to TRBJ2-1; 11 bases line up with TRBD2. The CDR3 runs 15 residues. CDR1 and CDR2 from the germline V gene are LNHDA and SQIVND (reference sequence). The CDR3 DNA follows: TGTGCCAGTAGCATAGCGGGGGGGCGGGCGAATGAGCAGTTCTTC. It codes for CASSIAGGRANEQFF.

The V call is TRBV11-3, the J call TRBJ2-2; D tentatively reads TRBD1 or TRBD2 (6 bases each). This CDR3 region has 15 residues. Looked up from germline, CDR1 is SGHNT and CDR2 is YENEEA. Trimming shortened V by 1 base and J by 8 bases, and 14 bases separated the two germline ends. CDR3 bases: TGTGCCAGCAGCTTAGGCGGGACACGGACTGGGGAGCTGTTTTTT. Protein sequence: CASSLGGTRTGELFF.

Only one count was recorded for this clone. This chain joins TRBV27 and TRBJ1-2; no firm D call. This CDR3 spans 16 amino acids. V dropped 8 bases and J dropped 1 base, with 20 bases sitting between them. Germline lookup yields CDR1 MNHEY and CDR2 SMNVEV (reference sequence). CDR3 in DNA: TGTGCCAGCGCCCCGAGGGAGCCCACCTATAACTATGGCTACACCTTC. The encoded protein is CASAPREPTYNYGYTF.

The table lists this clone with a count of one. The chain couples TRBV6-1 to TRBJ2-5, with 7 bases aligning to TRBD2. From germline, CDR1 is MNHNS and CDR2 SASEGT. This CDR3 contains 15 residues. Trimming cost V 2 bases and J 5 bases; bases outside gene matches: 8. CDR3 amino acids: CASSESSGGVETQYF. Here the CDR3 DNA reads TGTGCCAGCAGTGAATCTAGCGGTGGAGTGGAGACCCAGTACTTC.

DNA for the CDR3: TGCGCCAGCAGCTTACTACAGGGGACTGAAGCTTTCTTT. Amino acids: CASSLLQGTEAFF. The genes are TRBV5-1 and TRBJ1-1, with 7 bases matching TRBD1. V dropped 2 bases and J dropped 5; count of bases not matched to a gene: 3. Germline V gene sequence: CDR1 SGHRS, CDR2 YFSETQ. The CDR3 spans 13 residues.

The V gene is TRBV27, the J gene TRBJ2-7; no firm D call. The CDR3 spans 10 residues. Germline assignment: CDR1 MNHEY and CDR2 SMNVEV (reference sequence). Between the trimmed V and J ends, which lost 7 bases and 5 bases, there was a span of 6 bases. This CDR3 is CASNSHEQYF. The CDR3 DNA sequence: TGTGCCAGCAATAGCCACGAGCAGTACTTC.